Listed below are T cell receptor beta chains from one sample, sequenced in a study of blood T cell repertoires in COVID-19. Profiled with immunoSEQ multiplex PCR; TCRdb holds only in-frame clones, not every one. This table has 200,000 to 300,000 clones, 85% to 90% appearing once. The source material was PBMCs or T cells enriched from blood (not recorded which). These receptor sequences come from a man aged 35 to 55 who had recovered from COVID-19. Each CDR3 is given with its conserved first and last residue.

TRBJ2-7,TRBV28,CASRRIAGLAGGTSYEQYF
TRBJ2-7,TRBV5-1,CASSLLAGASYEQYF
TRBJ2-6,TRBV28,CASTIQGASGANVLTF
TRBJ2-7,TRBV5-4,CASSTQGGWIGYEQYF
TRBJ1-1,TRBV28,CAIFTGDRGHTEAFF
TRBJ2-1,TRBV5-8,CASSPWDRSRGEQFF
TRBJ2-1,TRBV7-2,CASSRPGTGGNEQFF
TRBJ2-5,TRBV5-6,CASSSAGQGQETQYF
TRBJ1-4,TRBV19,CASKWGLADEKLFF
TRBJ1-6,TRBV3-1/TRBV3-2,CASSQDRGVSYNSPLHF